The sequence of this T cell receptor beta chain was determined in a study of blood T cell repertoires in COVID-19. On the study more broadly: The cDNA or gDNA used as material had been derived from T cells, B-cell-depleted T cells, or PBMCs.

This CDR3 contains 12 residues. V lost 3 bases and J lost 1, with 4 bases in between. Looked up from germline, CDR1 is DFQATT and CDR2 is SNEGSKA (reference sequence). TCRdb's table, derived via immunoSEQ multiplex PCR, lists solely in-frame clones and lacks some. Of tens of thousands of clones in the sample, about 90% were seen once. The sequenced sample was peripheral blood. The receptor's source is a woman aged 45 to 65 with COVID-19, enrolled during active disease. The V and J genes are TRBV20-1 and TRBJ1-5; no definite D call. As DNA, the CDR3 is TGCAGTGCTAGTCAAAGCAATCAGCCCCAGCATTTT. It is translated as CSASQSNQPQHF.